This T cell receptor beta chain was identified during a study of T cell repertoires in cytomegalovirus infection (dated by TCRdb to the late 2010s). With respect to the entire study: The HLA type of each donor mattered for the analysis, because public TCR beta signatures pointed to carriage of CMV infection along with the matching HLA type. The paper's findings and limits, for the study overall: In the ex vivo response, HLA-C-restricted CMV-specific TCR beta clonotypes were dominant, and in two of eight donors the single most frequent clonotype came from this HLA-C-restricted group. In both this cohort and an independent approximately 350-donor cohort, the cumulative frequency of public TCR beta family members distinguished carriers of CMV infection plus the relevant HLA type.

Reads for this sample came from an Illumina HiSeq 1500. The public reads were run again by TCRdb, first through fastp at Q25 and then through MiXCR, and only productive beta chains were kept. Rows matching on CDR3 protein sequence are summarized as one entry with the most common DNA and genes. The sample table contains 480,000 or so distinct CDR3 sequences; only one count was recorded for roughly 10% of them. More than 8.5% of the sample lies in the top ten. This clonotype showed up just a few times. The antigen it binds to is not known. No quality values exist for individual bases; no much larger clone is one base distant. Sequences were obtained from PBMCs. The clonotype comes from a human donor in good health (CMV status not recorded). Some clones in this sample may be carry-over from other donors' samples.

The CDR3 sequence is CSVGPSEQFF. The DNA sequence is as follows: TGCAGCGTTGGGCCCTCCGAGCAGTTCTTC. The V and J genes are TRBV29-1 and TRBJ2-1, with no D gene named confidently. CDR1 SQVTM and CDR2 ANQGSEA are derived from the germline V gene. The V and J ends are trimmed by 4 bases and 10 bases, leaving 8 bases between them. The CDR3 contains 10 residues, cysteine and phenylalanine counted. The DNA shown is the 30-base CDR3, in frame from base 1.